The 32 T cell receptor beta chains in this list originate from one sample, sequenced in a study of T-cell reconstitution after alpha-beta-depleted transplantation in children. Molecular barcoding with unique molecular identifiers was used for the TCRbeta library. TCRdb independently ran MiXCR on the PCR reads; one entry per CDR3 protein. The sample shows 610,000 or so distinct CDR3 sequences, over 25% of them seen only once. Sequenced here: PBMCs, sampled before TCRalphabeta/CD19-depleted stem cell transplant. These receptors all stem from a boy younger than two with Wiskott-Aldrich syndrome, due to receive a stem cell transplant.

CDR3 bases: TGTGCCAGCAGCCTCCGGGCGACGGAGAATGAAAAACTGTTTTTT. Translated, it gives CASSLRATENEKLFF. This chain links TRBV7-9 with TRBJ1-4; D is ambiguous. The CDR3 extends over 15 amino acids. Germline values: CDR1 SEHNR, CDR2 FQNEAQ (reference sequence). V shed 5 bases and J shed 5 bases, with 15 bases lying between them. The whole variable domain, remainder taken from reference TRBV7-9 and TRBJ1-4, is DTGVSQNPRHKITKRGQNVTFRCDPISEHNRLYWYRQTLGQGPEFLTYFQNEAQLEKSRLLSDRFSAERPKGSFSTLEIQRTEQGDSAMYLCASSLRATENEKLFFGSGTQLSVL.

As concerns this clonotype: An end of the junction differs from the germline gene, which may be a read error. This chain joins TRBV5-1 and TRBJ2-1; 14 nucleotides align to TRBD2. The CDR3 extends over 17 amino acids. Per germline, CDR1 SGHRS and CDR2 YFSETQ. CDR3 sequence (DNA): TGCGTCAGCAGCTTGGGACTAGCGGGAGTGTCCTACAATGAGCAGTTCTTC. It yields the protein CVSSLGLAGVSYNEQFF.

This clonotype was seen a handful of times. This chain joins TRBV5-1 and TRBJ2-3; TRBD2 might be the D (6 bases). V gave up 2 bases and J gave up 3 bases, with 16 bases separating them. This CDR3 contains 16 residues. Germline V gene data show CDR1 as SGHRS and CDR2 as YFSETQ. CDR3 loop: CASSFVGPRGTDTQYF. CDR3 coding DNA: TGCGCCAGCAGCTTCGTGGGACCCCGGGGGACAGATACGCAGTATTTT.

This chain joins TRBV10-3 and TRBJ1-6; D gene ambiguous. Per germline, CDR1 ENHRY and CDR2 SYGVKD. The CDR3 extends over 12 amino acids. Trimming left V 6 bases short and J 8 bases short, with 8 bases between. The DNA of the CDR3 is TGTGCCATCAGAGGAGGAGATTCACCCCTCCACTTT. It encodes CAIRGGDSPLHF.

This CDR3 reads CASSPRGPGGGYTF. DNA for the CDR3: TGTGCCAGCAGTCCACGAGGACCAGGAGGTGGCTACACCTTC. The chain joins TRBV2 to TRBJ1-2; D gene ambiguous. The germline V gene has CDR1 SNHLY and CDR2 FYNNEI. The V gene lost 5 bases and the J gene lost 7 bases, with 17 bases spanning the gap. The length of the CDR3 is 14 residues.

The chain is built from TRBV30 and TRBJ2-3, with no clear D. This CDR3 contains 13 residues. Germline CDR1 GTSNPN, CDR2 SVGIG (reference sequence). Trimming stripped 2 bases from V and 6 bases from J, with 12 bases between. Written as DNA, the CDR3 is TGTGCCTGGAGTATCGATCGAAAGGATACGCAGTATTTT. This translates into CAWSIDRKDTQYF.

This clonotype has only a few counts. This chain uses TRBV12-3 or TRBV12-4 with TRBJ1-4, with 7 bases that match TRBD1. V lost 1 base to trimming and J lost 10 bases; unmatched junction nucleotides: 3. The CDR3 runs 13 residues. Written as DNA, the CDR3 is TGTGCCAGCAGTTTAGGACAGGGAGGAAAACTGTTTTTT. Amino acid sequence: CASSLGQGGKLFF.

The sample holds a few counts of this clonotype. The rearrangement joins TRBV20-1 to TRBJ1-1; D is unresolved. CDR1 and CDR2 (germline): DFQATT, SNEGSKA (reference sequence). This CDR3 has 13 residues. Trimming pared 3 bases from V and 2 bases from J, leaving 10 bases between. CDR3 residues: CSASGPPNTEAFF. The CDR3 DNA reads TGCAGTGCTAGCGGACCACCAAACACTGAAGCTTTCTTT.

In this sample, this clonotype turned up many times. This chain connects TRBV12-3 or TRBV12-4 to TRBJ1-2; maybe TRBD1 (5 bases). CDR3 size: 11 residues. The germline V and J ends were trimmed by 7 bases and 8 bases, with 11 bases remaining between them. The CDR3 loop reads CASTPGSGYTF. The CDR3 bases are TGTGCCAGCACTCCAGGGAGCGGCTACACCTTC.

This clonotype was picked up a small number of times. The V call is TRBV20-1, the J call TRBJ2-1; perhaps TRBD2 as D (6 bases). The CDR3 covers 15 residues. The germline V gene has CDR1 DFQATT and CDR2 SNEGSKA (reference sequence). Trimming took off 0 bases at V and 9 bases at J, with 18 bases between the two ends. This chain's CDR3 is CSARDPRGPGVEQFF. The CDR3 nucleotides read TGCAGTGCTAGAGATCCCCGGGGTCCGGGAGTTGAGCAGTTCTTC.

In its sample, this clonotype was seen a few times. This rearrangement joins TRBV27 to TRBJ2-7, with TRBD2 identical over 10 bases. V dropped 1 base and J dropped 5; count of bases not matched to a gene: 17. From germline, CDR1 is MNHEY and CDR2 SMNVEV (reference sequence). This CDR3 contains 19 residues. CDR3 loop: CASSLFSGLAGEFINEQYF. Written as DNA, the CDR3 is TGTGCCAGCAGTTTATTCAGTGGTCTAGCGGGAGAGTTCATCAACGAGCAGTACTTC.

The chain combines TRBV5-1 with TRBJ2-7; D tentatively fits TRBD1 or TRBD2 (5 bases each). Germline V lookup: CDR1 SGHRS, CDR2 YFSETQ. CDR3 size: 13 residues. Trimming removed 4 bases from V and 6 bases from J, with 14 bases in between. CDR3 region: CASSEGTLGEQYF. CDR3 DNA sequence: TGCGCCAGCAGCGAAGGGACCTTAGGCGAGCAGTACTTC.

The rearrangement links TRBV7-2 to TRBJ1-2; D remains unclear. The CDR3 extends over 15 amino acids. Trimming shortened V by 0 bases and J by 3 bases, and 11 bases separated the two germline ends. Germline V CDR1 and CDR2: SGHTA, FQGNSA. The CDR3 protein is CASSLATPRDYGYTF. The CDR3 nucleotides are TGTGCCAGCAGCTTAGCGACCCCTCGGGACTATGGCTACACCTTC.

V is TRBV10-3 and J is TRBJ2-2; maybe TRBD2 (6 bases). V lost 4 bases and J 5 bases, leaving 14 bases between the germline ends. There are 15 residues in the CDR3. The V gene's germline CDR1 is ENHRY and CDR2 SYGVKD. The CDR3 sequence: CAISGHLGGTGELFF. The CDR3 coding sequence is TGTGCCATCAGTGGGCACCTGGGGGGAACCGGGGAGCTGTTTTTT.

This clonotype was seen at least ten times. V is TRBV20-1 and J is TRBJ2-1, with D tentatively TRBD2 (6 bases). CDR1 is DFQATT, CDR2 SNEGSKA, per germline (reference sequence). The CDR3 totals 16 residues. The germline V and J ends were trimmed by 0 bases and 5 bases, with 17 bases remaining between them. The CDR3 loop reads CSARDLDYLLNNEQFF. The DNA for the CDR3 is TGCAGTGCTAGAGATCTGGACTACCTTCTCAACAATGAGCAGTTCTTC.

This clonotype was observed at least ten times. The chain has TRBV7-9 and TRBJ2-3; D gene ambiguous. Germline assignment: CDR1 SEHNR and CDR2 FQNEAQ (reference sequence). V lost 1 base to trimming and J lost 4 bases, with 12 bases between them. CDR3 length: 15 residues. The CDR3: CASSLGQSKADTQYF. DNA of the CDR3: TGTGCCAGCAGCTTAGGGCAGTCGAAGGCAGATACGCAGTATTTT.

This clonotype came up a few times. J is TRBJ1-4 and V is TRBV20-1, with D possibly matching TRBD1 (5 bases). This CDR3 is 14 amino acids long. Germline-derived CDR1 and CDR2 are DFQATT and SNEGSKA (reference sequence). Trimming removed 1 base at V and 7 bases at J, with 13 bases between. CDR3: CSARVPIRGEKLFF. DNA of the CDR3: TGCAGTGCTAGAGTCCCCATAAGGGGTGAAAAACTGTTTTTT.

This sequence joins TRBV12-3 or TRBV12-4 and TRBJ1-5, with no clear D. The CDR3 has 13 amino acids. Deletions cut 6 bases from V and 3 bases from J, with 9 bases between. CDR3 in amino acids: CASRVGYNQPQHF. Here the CDR3 DNA reads TGTGCCAGCAGAGTAGGGTACAATCAGCCCCAGCATTTT.

The chain joins TRBV24-1 to TRBJ2-7; weak D call: TRBD1 (5 bases). Deletions cut 4 bases from V and 7 bases from J, with 19 bases between. Germline CDR1 reads KGHDR; CDR2 reads SFDVKD. This CDR3 contains 15 residues. The CDR3 here is CATSDRDFIDGEQYF. The CDR3 DNA reads as TGTGCCACCAGTGACAGGGATTTTATCGACGGAGAGCAGTACTTC.

This clonotype was seen a handful of times. The chain combines TRBV20-1 with TRBJ2-1; D is perhaps TRBD2 (5 bases). The CDR3 runs to 16 residues. The V and J ends lost 5 bases and 0 bases respectively, with 17 bases between them. Per the germline V gene, CDR1 is DFQATT and CDR2 is SNEGSKA (reference sequence). DNA of the CDR3: TGCAGTGCTTCTCCGTCCGGGAAAGTCTCCTACAATGAGCAGTTCTTC. Translation: CSASPSGKVSYNEQFF.

The CDR3 protein is CASSQDRGQGAIQPQHF. As DNA, the CDR3 is TGCGCCAGCAGCCAAGACCGGGGGCAGGGGGCAATTCAGCCCCAGCATTTT. The chain recombines TRBV4-1 with TRBJ1-5; 8 bases are a match to TRBD1. The germline V gene encodes CDR1 MGHRA and CDR2 YSYEKL. The ends lost 0 bases at V and 6 bases at J; junction bases unmatched: 10. This CDR3 has 17 amino acids.

This chain uses TRBV18 with TRBJ2-3; TRBD2 matches at 13 bases. The germline gives CDR1 KGHSH, CDR2 LQKENI. V lost 2 bases to trimming and J lost 1 base; unmatched junction nucleotides: 6. The CDR3 spans 18 residues. The CDR3 spells CASSPSGTSGARTDTQYF. CDR3 DNA: TGTGCCAGCTCACCATCGGGGACTAGCGGGGCCCGCACAGATACGCAGTATTTT.

This clonotype was detected only a few times. This sequence joins TRBV15 and TRBJ2-1, with D possibly being TRBD1 (6 bases). The V end was cut by 1 base, the J end by 7 bases, with 20 bases between. The CDR3 is made up of 17 amino acids. Germline CDR1 LNHNV, CDR2 YYDKDF (reference sequence). CDR3 in amino acids: CATSRAVGGWGHNEQFF. The CDR3 nucleotides read TGTGCCACCAGCAGAGCAGTCGGCGGGTGGGGGCATAATGAGCAGTTCTTC.

The chain links TRBV4-1 to TRBJ1-4; a weak D match, TRBD1 (5 bases). Trimming shortened V by 3 bases and J by 4 bases, and 27 bases separated the two germline ends. Looked up from germline, CDR1 is MGHRA and CDR2 is YSYEKL. The CDR3 spans 20 residues. The CDR3 region has the DNA TGCGCCAGCAGCCAGCGTATGGGATTGGGGGACTTCGCCTTTAATGAAAAACTGTTTTTT. Protein: CASSQRMGLGDFAFNEKLFF.

The chain carries TRBV20-1 and TRBJ2-1; 11 positions agree with TRBD1. Germline V gene sequence: CDR1 DFQATT, CDR2 SNEGSKA (reference sequence). CDR3 length equals 13 residues. V dropped 3 bases and J dropped 8; count of bases not matched to a gene: 3. CDR3 protein: CSASGTGGDEQFF. The CDR3 region has the DNA TGCAGTGCTAGTGGGACAGGGGGAGATGAGCAGTTCTTC.

In its sample, this clonotype was seen a few times. V and J are TRBV7-9 and TRBJ2-1; D is undetermined. Per germline, CDR1 SEHNR and CDR2 FQNEAQ (reference sequence). V dropped 5 bases and J dropped 5 bases, with 16 bases sitting between them. This CDR3 is 15 amino acids long. CDR3 coding DNA: TGTGCCAGCAGCCCCACGCCAGCGACAAACAATGAGCAGTTCTTC. This codes for CASSPTPATNNEQFF.

The chain couples TRBV7-9 to TRBJ2-5, with D uncertain. Trimming removed 4 bases from V and 5 bases from J, with 5 bases in between. The V gene's germline CDR1 is SEHNR and CDR2 FQNEAQ (reference sequence). This CDR3 region has 11 residues. The CDR3 coding sequence is TGTGCCAGCAGCTCCTGGGAGACCCAGTACTTC. Residues: CASSSWETQYF.

The V gene is TRBV5-1, the J gene TRBJ2-1; D remains unclear. The CDR3 runs to 16 residues. CDR1 SGHRS and CDR2 YFSETQ come from the germline V gene. Trimming pared 0 bases from V and 3 bases from J, leaving 13 bases between. The CDR3 spells CASSLALSRYYNEQFF. The DNA for the CDR3 is TGCGCCAGCAGCTTGGCCCTCTCCCGCTACTACAATGAGCAGTTCTTC. The variable domain in full, with the rest retrieved from reference TRBV5-1 and TRBJ2-1, is KAGVTQTPRYLIKTRGQQVTLSCSPISGHRSVSWYQQTPGQGLQFLFEYFSETQRNKGNFPGRFSGRQFSNSRSEMNVSTLELGDSALYLCASSLALSRYYNEQFFGPGTRLTVL.

This clonotype was recorded a few times. The J gene is TRBJ2-2, the V gene TRBV20-1; 8 bases match TRBD2. CDR3 length: 15 residues. Germline loops: CDR1 DFQATT, CDR2 SNEGSKA (reference sequence). J gave up 2 bases and V 2 bases, and 4 bases lay outside the gene matches. CDR3 loop: CSARTSGVNTGELFF. CDR3 bases: TGCAGTGCTAGAACTAGCGGTGTTAACACCGGGGAGCTGTTTTTT.

The rearrangement links TRBV24-1 to TRBJ1-1, with D unresolved. Germline V lookup: CDR1 KGHDR, CDR2 SFDVKD. Trimming cost V 3 bases and J 12 bases, with 10 bases left between them. The CDR3 totals 11 residues. CDR3: CATSDPDGTFF. For the CDR3, the DNA is TGTGCCACCAGTGATCCGGATGGAACTTTCTTT.

The CDR3 bases are TGTGCCAGCAGCCCTAAAGGGATAAATGACTATGGCTACACCTTC. Its protein is CASSPKGINDYGYTF. The rearrangement links TRBV11-2 to TRBJ1-2; D gene uncertain. The V end lost 5 bases, the J end lost 3 bases, and 16 bases lay between the germline ends. The germline gives CDR1 SGHAT, CDR2 FQNNGV. CDR3 length: 15 amino acids.

The J gene is TRBJ2-2, the V gene TRBV5-6, with TRBD2 matching 7 bases. This CDR3 region has 15 residues. The V gene's germline CDR1 is SGHDT and CDR2 YYEEEE. J gave up 2 bases and V 3 bases, and 4 bases lay outside the gene matches. CDR3: CASSYLAVNTGELFF. The CDR3 DNA is TGTGCCAGCAGCTACCTAGCGGTCAACACCGGGGAGCTGTTTTTT.